These 13 T cell receptor beta chains came from one sample sequenced in a study of CD8+ T cells in alopecia areata. Once RNA had been extracted, it was reverse transcribed into cDNA to act as the sequencing template. Generated by immunoSEQ multiplex PCR, the TCRdb table keeps only in-frame clones and is missing some. The table lists approximately 99,000 clones, over 55% of them singletons, with about 23% in the top ten. The specimen sequenced was NKG2D-low CD8+ T cells sorted from blood. The receptor source for this set is a human donor with alopecia areata.

This rearrangement joins TRBV5-6 to TRBJ1-1; the D gene is possibly TRBD1 (5 bases). This CDR3 has 13 residues. Trimming shortened V by 4 bases and J by 4 bases, and 11 bases separated the two germline ends. Germline-derived CDR1 and CDR2 are SGHDT and YYEEEE. The CDR3 region has the DNA TGTGCCAGCAGCCAGGGTGTAGGCACTGAAGCTTTCTTT. Its protein is CASSQGVGTEAFF.

This sequence joins TRBV29-1 and TRBJ2-2; a weak D match, TRBD1 (5 bases). V lost 3 bases and J lost 6, with 8 bases in between. Germline V gene data show CDR1 as SQVTM and CDR2 as ANQGSEA. CDR3 size: 12 residues. CDR3 amino acids: CSVDQGSGELFF. The CDR3 DNA sequence: TGCAGCGTTGATCAGGGATCCGGGGAGCTGTTTTTT.

This chain links TRBV29-1 with TRBJ2-1, with 13 bases that match TRBD2. The V gene end was trimmed by 0 bases and the J gene end by 7 bases; junction bases not matched to a gene: 15. The CDR3 has 19 amino acids. Germline CDR1 reads SQVTM; CDR2 reads ANQGSEA. The CDR3 region is CSVEDLGLAGASEVNEQFF. CDR3 nucleotides: TGCAGCGTTGAAGATCTTGGACTAGCGGGAGCCTCTGAAGTAAATGAGCAGTTCTTC.

The chain recombines TRBV9 with TRBJ2-7, with 10 bases that match TRBD2. From germline, CDR1 is SGDLS and CDR2 YYNGEE. V shed 3 bases, J shed 4 bases, and the junction held 7 bases outside the gene matches. This CDR3 spans 15 amino acids. CDR3 sequence: CASSGKREGPYEQYF. The DNA of the CDR3 is TGTGCCAGCAGCGGAAAGCGGGAGGGCCCATACGAGCAGTACTTC.

This clone was recorded a few times. The V and J genes are TRBV11-2 and TRBJ2-5; no reliable D call. Trimming removed 5 bases from V and 7 bases from J, with 20 bases in between. CDR1 SGHAT and CDR2 FQNNGV come from the germline V gene. This CDR3 region has 15 residues. The CDR3 nucleotides are TGTGCCAGCAGCCCGAATCCGACCTCCTCCCGGACCCAGTACTTC. Protein product: CASSPNPTSSRTQYF.

This clone was observed a few times. V usage is TRBV5-1 and J usage is TRBJ2-7, with 9 bases that match TRBD2. In germline, CDR1 is SGHRS, CDR2 YFSETQ. The junction had 6 bases not matched to a gene; V was cut back by 3 bases and J by 5 bases. The CDR3 spans 14 residues. The CDR3 DNA reads TGCGCCAGCAGCTACAGCGGGAGGTCGAACGAGCAGTACTTC. Protein product: CASSYSGRSNEQYF.

The sample holds a few counts of this clone. The chain links TRBV2 to TRBJ2-7, with D unresolved. This CDR3 is built from 12 residues. Germline-derived CDR1 and CDR2 are SNHLY and FYNNEI. V gave up 6 bases and J gave up 3 bases, with 9 bases separating them. CDR3 in DNA: TGTGCCAGCAGGGAACGTGTCTACGAGCAGTACTTC. Its protein is CASRERVYEQYF.

The chain is built from TRBV7-8 and TRBJ2-1, with D uncertain. Trimming took off 5 bases at V and 0 bases at J, with 11 bases between the two ends. This CDR3 spans 15 amino acids. Germline CDR1 reads SGHVS; CDR2 reads FQNEAQ. The CDR3 sequence is CASSPDLSSYNEQFF. DNA for the CDR3: TGTGCCAGCAGCCCTGACCTTAGCTCCTACAATGAGCAGTTCTTC. Together with reference TRBV7-8 and TRBJ2-1, the CDR3 gives the full variable domain: GAGVSQSPRYKVAKRGQDVALRCDPISGHVSLFWYQQALGQGPEFLTYFQNEAQLDKSGLPSDRFFAERPEGSVSTLKIQRTQQEDSAVYLCASSPDLSSYNEQFFGPGTRLTVL.

The chain couples TRBV7-8 to TRBJ2-7; D gene unclear. The ends were cut back, 0 bases at V and 0 bases at J, with 6 bases in the middle. Germline values: CDR1 SGHVS, CDR2 FQNEAQ. The CDR3 has 14 amino acids. CDR3 in amino acids: CASSLADGSYEQYF. The CDR3 DNA follows: TGTGCCAGCAGCTTAGCGGACGGCTCCTACGAGCAGTACTTC.

The gene calls are TRBV21-1 and TRBJ2-7; whether TRBD1, the table's D call, matches the DNA was not checked. TRBV21-1 is annotated as a pseudogene. The CDR3 consists of 15 residues. CDR3 region: CASSRQGRPYYEQYF. In DNA form, the CDR3 reads TGTGCCAGCAGCCGACAGGGTCGCCCGTACTACGAGCAGTACTTC.

V gene TRBV2 combines with J gene TRBJ2-3; 9 nucleotides line up with TRBD1. V shed 8 bases, J shed 5 bases, and the junction held 11 bases outside the gene matches. Germline loops: CDR1 SNHLY, CDR2 FYNNEI. This CDR3 is 15 amino acids long. CDR3 sequence: CASLRDRDLIDTQYF. The CDR3 DNA follows: TGTGCCAGCCTGCGGGACAGGGATCTTATAGATACGCAGTATTTT. Variable domain in full (rest from reference TRBV2 and TRBJ2-3): EPEVTQTPSHQVTQMGQEVILRCVPISNHLYFYWYRQILGQKVEFLVSFYNNEISEKSEIFDDQFSVERPDGSNFTLKIRSTKLEDSAMYFCASLRDRDLIDTQYFGPGTRLTVL.

The V gene is TRBV5-1, the J gene TRBJ2-1; 9 nucleotides agree with TRBD2. V shed 5 bases, J shed 0 bases, and the junction held 12 bases outside the gene matches. This CDR3 spans 18 amino acids. Germline V CDR1 and CDR2: SGHRS, YFSETQ. This chain's CDR3 is CASRLTSGHDFSYNEQFF. DNA for the CDR3: TGCGCCAGCAGACTCACTAGCGGGCACGACTTCTCCTACAATGAGCAGTTCTTC.

A few counts support this clone. The V gene is TRBV7-9, the J gene TRBJ2-7, with D unresolved. The CDR3 spans 14 residues. The germline gives CDR1 SEHNR, CDR2 FQNEAQ (reference sequence). Trimming cost V 2 bases and J 3 bases, with 11 bases left between them. CDR3 coding DNA: TGTGCCAGCAGCTTATGGCAGCTGAGCTACGAGCAGTACTTC. As protein: CASSLWQLSYEQYF.